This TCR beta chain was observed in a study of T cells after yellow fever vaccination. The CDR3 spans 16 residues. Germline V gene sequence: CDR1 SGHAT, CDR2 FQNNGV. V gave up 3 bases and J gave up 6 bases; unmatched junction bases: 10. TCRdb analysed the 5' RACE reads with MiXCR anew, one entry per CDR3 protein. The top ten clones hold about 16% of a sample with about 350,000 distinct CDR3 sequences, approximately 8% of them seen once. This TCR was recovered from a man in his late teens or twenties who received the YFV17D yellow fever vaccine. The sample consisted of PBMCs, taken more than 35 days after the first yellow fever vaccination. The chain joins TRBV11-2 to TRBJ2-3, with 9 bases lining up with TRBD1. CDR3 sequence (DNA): TGTGCCAGCAGCTTCGGGACAGGGATCCCCCTCGATACGCAGTATTTT. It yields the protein CASSFGTGIPLDTQYF.